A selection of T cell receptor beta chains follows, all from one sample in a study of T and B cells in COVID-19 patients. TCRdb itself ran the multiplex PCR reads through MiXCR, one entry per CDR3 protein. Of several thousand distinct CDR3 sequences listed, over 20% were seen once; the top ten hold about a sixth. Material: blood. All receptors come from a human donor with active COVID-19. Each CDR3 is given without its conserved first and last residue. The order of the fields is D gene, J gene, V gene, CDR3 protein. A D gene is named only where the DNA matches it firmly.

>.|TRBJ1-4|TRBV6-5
ASSYSIPGATNEKLF
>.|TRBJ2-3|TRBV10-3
AISQRGPSTDTQY
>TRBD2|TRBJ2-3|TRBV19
ASSMSTSGADTQY
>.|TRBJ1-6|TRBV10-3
AISELEYNSPLH
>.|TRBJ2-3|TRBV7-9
ASSRRDSSTDTQY
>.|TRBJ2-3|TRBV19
ASSISLSVLSTDTQY
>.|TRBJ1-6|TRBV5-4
ASSLQQGGNSPLH
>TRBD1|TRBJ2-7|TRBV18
ASSPLGTGSKGEQY
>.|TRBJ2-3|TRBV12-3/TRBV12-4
ASSLASSTDTQY
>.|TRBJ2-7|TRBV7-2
ASSLALLRGPHEQY